This T cell receptor beta chain was sequenced for a study of blood T cell dynamics during melanoma immunotherapy. Described time point: week 3, after first cycle of checkpoint inhibitor. Sequencing was performed with immunoSEQ multiplex PCR; in TCRdb, only in-frame clones are kept and a portion is missing. The sample has around 11,000 clones, roughly 90% seen once. The CDR3 loop spans 13 amino acids. Germline trimming cut 4 bases from V and 5 bases from J; bases unmatched to any gene: 3. Germline CDR1 reads SQVTM; CDR2 reads ANQGSEA. This chain joins TRBV29-1 and TRBJ2-1; 9 nucleotides align to TRBD2. The TCR originated in a human donor with melanoma. The sequenced sample was blood, obtained from a patient treated with checkpoint blockade. The DNA for the CDR3 is TGCAGCGTTGCGCCTAGCGGGAACAATGAGCAGTTCTTC. Its protein product is CSVAPSGNNEQFF.